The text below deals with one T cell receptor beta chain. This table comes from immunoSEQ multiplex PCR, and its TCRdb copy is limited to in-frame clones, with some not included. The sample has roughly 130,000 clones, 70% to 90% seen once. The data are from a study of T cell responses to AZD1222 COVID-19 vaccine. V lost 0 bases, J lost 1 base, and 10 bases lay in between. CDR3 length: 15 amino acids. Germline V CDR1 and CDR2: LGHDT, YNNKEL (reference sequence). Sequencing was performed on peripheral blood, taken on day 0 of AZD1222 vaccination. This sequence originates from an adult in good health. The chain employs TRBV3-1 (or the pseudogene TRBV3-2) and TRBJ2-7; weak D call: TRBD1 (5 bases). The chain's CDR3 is CASSQEGQGSYEQYF. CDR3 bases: TGTGCCAGCAGCCAAGAAGGGCAGGGATCCTACGAGCAGTACTTC.